These 30 T cell receptor beta chains originate from one sample sequenced in a study of T cell changes during pregnancy in multiple sclerosis (dated by TCRdb to 2018 to 2020). Libraries were prepared through the immunoSEQ multiplex PCR assay. TCRdb obtained this table from immuneACCESS and retained in-frame rearrangements with V and J assigned. These tables miss some clones; where compared with another copy, unresolved V genes account for less than half of the shortfall, and the remainder is unexplained. The sample contains about 31,000 clones, roughly 91% of them found a single time. The ten most abundant clones make up 0.41% of the sample. The source material was CD4+ T cells from peripheral blood mononuclear cells, sampled in the second trimester of pregnancy. The source of these receptors is a female donor with multiple sclerosis, enrolled in a pregnancy study.

The chain carries TRBV25-1 and TRBJ2-4, with TRBD1 matching over 11 bases. The CDR3 contains 15 residues. V lost 3 bases to trimming and J lost 6 bases; unmatched junction nucleotides: 4. Germline V gene lookup returns CDR1 MGHDK and CDR2 SYGVNS. The CDR3 protein is CASSDSGTGGNIQYF. The CDR3 DNA reads TGTGCCAGCAGTGATTCCGGGACAGGGGGAAACATTCAGTACTTC.

This rearrangement joins TRBV11-2 to TRBJ1-2; 9 bases match TRBD1. Germline lookup yields CDR1 SGHAT and CDR2 FQNNGV. Trimming at V came to 2 bases and at J to 6 bases, leaving 7 bases not matched to a gene. The length of the CDR3 is 15 residues. DNA of the CDR3: TGTGCCAGCAGCTTAATCCCGGGACAGGGACATGGCTACACCTTC. Translated: CASSLIPGQGHGYTF.

The rearrangement links TRBV15 to TRBJ1-3, with D tentatively TRBD1 (5 bases). Germline CDR1 and CDR2: LNHNV and YYDKDF (reference sequence). V was cut by 1 base and J by 5 bases, with 15 bases left in between. The CDR3 totals 16 residues. The CDR3 nucleotides are TGTGCCACCAGCAGAGCGTCCGCAGGGTCGCGAAACACCATATATTTT. Translation: CATSRASAGSRNTIYF.

The sample holds a few counts of this clone. The genes are TRBV5-1 and TRBJ2-2; D uncertain. Germline V gives CDR1 SGHRS, CDR2 YFSETQ. V gave up 4 bases and J gave up 3 bases, with 10 bases separating them. This CDR3 has 14 residues. In nucleotides, the CDR3 is TGCGCCAGCAGCACCGAGGTAGACACCGGGGAGCTGTTTTTT. It yields the protein CASSTEVDTGELFF.

This clone appeared once. The chain uses TRBV7-2 and TRBJ2-1; D remains ambiguous. The germline gives CDR1 SGHTA, CDR2 FQGNSA. V lost 4 bases, J lost 7 bases, and 8 bases lay in between. This CDR3 spans 12 amino acids. CDR3 bases: TGTGCCAGCAGCTACCCGGGTAATGAGCAGTTCTTC. Translated, it gives CASSYPGNEQFF. The whole variable domain, filled in from reference TRBV7-2 and TRBJ2-1, reads GAGVSQSPSNKVTEKGKDVELRCDPISGHTALYWYRQSLGQGLEFLIYFQGNSAPDKSGLPSDRFSAERTGGSVSTLTIQRTQQEDSAVYLCASSYPGNEQFFGPGTRLTVL.

The chain combines TRBV5-4 with TRBJ2-3; tentative D call: TRBD2 (5 bases). CDR3 length equals 15 residues. V lost 3 bases and J lost 3, with 14 bases in between. The germline V gene encodes CDR1 SGHNT and CDR2 YYREEE (reference sequence). The CDR3 sequence: CASSSEGWRTDTQYF. Here the CDR3 DNA reads TGTGCCAGCAGCTCGGAAGGTTGGAGGACAGATACGCAGTATTTT.

This chain joins TRBV6-5 and TRBJ1-1; 11 nucleotides line up with TRBD1. V shed 6 bases and J 11 bases; nucleotides not matched to a gene: 14. CDR3 size: 15 residues. Looked up from germline, CDR1 is MNHEY and CDR2 is SVGAGI. CDR3 residues: CASSPSGTGGRGAFF. The CDR3 DNA is TGTGCCAGCAGCCCTTCCGGGACAGGGGGTAGAGGTGCTTTCTTT.

J is TRBJ1-5 and V is TRBV23-1; D remains unclear. TRBV23-1 is sorted into the ORF group, with uncertain function. The CDR3 totals 14 residues. With 11 bases removed from V and 4 bases from J, the gap between germline ends came to 18 bases. The CDR3 nucleotides read TGCGCCCCCTTGGTGCGGAGGAGGAATCAGCCCCAGCATTTT. Its translation: CAPLVRRRNQPQHF.

The chain uses TRBV19 and TRBJ2-1, with no clear D. Trimming shortened V by 6 bases and J by 0 bases, and 15 bases separated the two germline ends. The length of the CDR3 is 16 residues. Germline values: CDR1 LNHDA, CDR2 SQIVND (reference sequence). The CDR3 region is CASSTTGHSSYNEQFF. The CDR3 DNA follows: TGTGCCAGTAGCACCACCGGCCACAGCTCCTACAATGAGCAGTTCTTC.

The gene calls are TRBV4-2 and TRBJ2-7, with TRBD2 matching over 12 bases. Looked up from germline, CDR1 is LGHNA and CDR2 is YNFKEQ. Trimming took 2 bases from V and 3 from J; bases not matched to a gene: 5. The CDR3 is 16 residues long. CDR3 nucleotides: TGTGCCAGCAGCCAAAGGACTAGCGGGATTGTCTACGAGCAGTACTTC. This gives the protein CASSQRTSGIVYEQYF.

V is TRBV6-1 and J is TRBJ2-1, with D uncertain. The CDR3 has 11 residues. The germline V and J ends were trimmed by 5 bases and 7 bases, with 6 bases remaining between them. Per the germline V gene, CDR1 is MNHNS and CDR2 is SASEGT. The CDR3 is CASSPRNEQFF. The CDR3 nucleotides read TGTGCCAGCAGTCCCCGGAATGAGCAGTTCTTC.

DNA for the CDR3: TGTGCCAGCAGTCAACAGGGGGTCAATCAGCCCCAGCATTTT. Translated: CASSQQGVNQPQHF. The gene calls are TRBV27 and TRBJ1-5; TRBD1 agrees at 8 bases. Unmatched junction bases numbered 3, after V lost 5 bases and J lost 3 bases. CDR1 is MNHEY and CDR2 is SMNVEV in the germline V gene (reference sequence). This CDR3 comprises 14 residues.

The chain has TRBV28 and TRBJ2-7, with 9 bases aligning to TRBD1. CDR1 is MDHEN, CDR2 SYDVKM, per germline. The CDR3 is 12 amino acids. The V segment lost 6 bases and the J segment 6 bases; nucleotides outside the gene matches: 3. CDR3 region: CASSWTGVEQYF. The CDR3 DNA reads TGTGCCAGCAGCTGGACAGGGGTCGAGCAGTACTTC.

The chain employs TRBV11-2 and TRBJ2-5; D perhaps matches TRBD1 (6 bases). V was cut by 5 bases and J by 2 bases, with 12 bases left in between. The CDR3 contains 14 residues. CDR1 and CDR2 (germline): SGHAT, FQNNGV. The CDR3 reads CASSRTAEQETQYF. The DNA for the CDR3 is TGTGCCAGCAGCCGGACAGCCGAACAAGAGACCCAGTACTTC. Looking up the rest from reference TRBV11-2 and TRBJ2-5 gives the full variable domain: EAGVAQSPRYKIIEKRQSVAFWCNPISGHATLYWYQQILGQGPKLLIQFQNNGVVDDSQLPKDRFSAERLKGVDSTLKIQPAKLEDSAVYLCASSRTAEQETQYFGPGTRLLVL.

This clone is a singleton in its sample. Mismatch with germline at one junction end may stem from a read error. The J gene is TRBJ2-1, the V gene TRBV4-2; no firm D call. The CDR3 contains 12 residues. Germline V gene data show CDR1 as LGHNA and CDR2 as YNFKEQ. The CDR3 coding sequence is TGTGCCAGCAGCCAAGTAACGGAGAAGCTCCTCTTC. This gives the protein CASSQVTEKLLF.

The genes are TRBV7-9 and TRBJ1-4; no reliable D call. This CDR3 comprises 16 residues. Trimming pared 7 bases from V and 8 bases from J, leaving 23 bases between. Germline-derived CDR1 and CDR2 are SEHNR and FQNEAQ (reference sequence). Written as DNA, the CDR3 is TGTGCCAGCACGCCGCGCTTTCCGGGTGTGTCCGAAAAACTGTTTTTT. It encodes CASTPRFPGVSEKLFF.

The sample holds one count of this clone. The chain links TRBV29-1 to TRBJ2-2; no firm D call. The CDR3 length is 14 residues. Germline CDR1 and CDR2: SQVTM and ANQGSEA. V lost 1 base, J lost 4 bases, and 10 bases lay in between. The CDR3 sequence is CSVEVDMGTGELFF. CDR3 nucleotides: TGCAGCGTTGAAGTAGACATGGGCACCGGGGAGCTGTTTTTT.

V usage is TRBV5-1 and J usage is TRBJ2-7; 9 nucleotides line up with TRBD1. The V gene end was trimmed by 0 bases and the J gene end by 3 bases; junction bases not matched to a gene: 4. The CDR3 covers 15 residues. Germline V gene sequence: CDR1 SGHRS, CDR2 YFSETQ. CDR3 in amino acids: CASSLVGQGNYEQYF. Written as DNA, the CDR3 is TGCGCCAGCAGCTTGGTGGGACAGGGCAACTACGAGCAGTACTTC.

The chain combines TRBV6-4 with TRBJ2-1; D unresolved. Trimming removed 0 bases at V and 4 bases at J, with 22 bases between. Germline CDR1 MRHNA, CDR2 SNTAGT. CDR3 length equals 19 residues. The CDR3: CASSDSILACDTEYNEQFF. DNA of the CDR3: TGTGCCAGCAGTGACTCGATTTTGGCTTGTGATACAGAATACAATGAGCAGTTCTTC.

This rearrangement joins TRBV29-1 to TRBJ2-7, with 7 bases fitting TRBD2. The germline V gene encodes CDR1 SQVTM and CDR2 ANQGSEA. The ends lost 8 bases at V and 5 bases at J; junction bases unmatched: 12. The CDR3 is made up of 13 amino acids. The chain's CDR3 is CSPGEREGDEQYF. The CDR3 nucleotides are TGCAGCCCCGGTGAGAGGGAGGGAGACGAGCAGTACTTC.

The chain recombines TRBV7-8 with TRBJ2-5; TRBD2 matches 14 bases. The CDR3 has 15 amino acids. Per the germline V gene, CDR1 is SGHVS and CDR2 is FQNEAQ. Losses at the gene ends were 5 bases for V and 4 bases for J; bases not matched to a gene: 3. CDR3 DNA: TGTGCCAGCAGCGTGGGACTAGCGGGAGCAGAGACCCAGTACTTC. Translating gives CASSVGLAGAETQYF.

The genes are TRBV5-4 and TRBJ2-7, with TRBD2 identical over 14 bases. The V segment lost 4 bases and the J segment 1 base; nucleotides outside the gene matches: 7. Looked up from germline, CDR1 is SGHNT and CDR2 is YYREEE (reference sequence). The CDR3 is 17 residues long. Here the CDR3 reads CASSLRLAGGRSYEQYF. CDR3 coding DNA: TGTGCCAGCAGCCTCCGACTAGCGGGAGGGCGTTCCTACGAGCAGTACTTC.

This clone was counted once. The chain recombines TRBV7-9 with TRBJ2-7; D gene unclear. The CDR3 is 14 amino acids. V was cut by 3 bases and J by 6 bases, with 15 bases left in between. Germline V gene data show CDR1 as SEHNR and CDR2 as FQNEAQ (reference sequence). The chain's CDR3 is CASSLTGMTGEQYF. The CDR3 DNA follows: TGTGCCAGCAGCTTGACTGGAATGACGGGCGAGCAGTACTTC.

This chain uses TRBV5-5 with TRBJ2-5; 14 positions agree with TRBD2. J lost 0 bases, V lost 2 bases, and 3 bases had no gene match. The V gene's germline CDR1 is SGHKS and CDR2 YYEKEE (reference sequence). This CDR3 region has 17 residues. The CDR3 DNA sequence: TGTGCCAGCAGCTTTGGACTAGCGGGAGGCAACCAAGAGACCCAGTACTTC. Its translation is CASSFGLAGGNQETQYF.

The chain uses TRBV6-5 and TRBJ2-7, with D possibly being TRBD1 (5 bases). This CDR3 has 15 amino acids. The germline V gene has CDR1 MNHEY and CDR2 SVGAGI. Trimming took off 2 bases at V and 0 bases at J, with 11 bases between the two ends. This chain's CDR3 is CASSYGSGPSYEQYF. DNA of the CDR3: TGTGCCAGCAGTTACGGTTCAGGGCCCTCCTACGAGCAGTACTTC.

This clone appeared once. The chain combines TRBV5-1 with TRBJ1-3; D perhaps matches TRBD1 (6 bases). CDR3 length equals 15 residues. Germline CDR1 and CDR2: SGHRS and YFSETQ. The ends were cut back, 2 bases at V and 0 bases at J, with 9 bases in the middle. The CDR3 loop is CASSFQGFSGNTIYF. The CDR3, as DNA: TGCGCCAGCAGCTTCCAGGGGTTCTCTGGAAACACCATATATTTT.

The chain links TRBV4-1 to TRBJ2-7; D remains unclear. CDR1 and CDR2 from the germline V gene are MGHRA and YSYEKL. CDR3 length equals 13 residues. Trimming took 0 bases from V and 7 from J, leaving 10 bases between them. CDR3 sequence (DNA): TGCGCCAGCAGCCAAGATACCAGGCCAGAGCAGTACTTC. It translates to CASSQDTRPEQYF.

The V call is TRBV7-6, the J call TRBJ2-1; weak D call: TRBD1 (6 bases). CDR3 length equals 16 residues. Trimming took off 1 base at V and 3 bases at J, with 13 bases between the two ends. The germline V gene encodes CDR1 SGHVS and CDR2 FNYEAQ. CDR3 protein: CASSLVTGDSYNEQFF. As DNA, the CDR3 is TGTGCCAGCAGCTTAGTGACAGGCGATAGCTACAATGAGCAGTTCTTC.

The V and J genes are TRBV9 and TRBJ2-7; 11 positions match TRBD1. Trimming removed 4 bases from V and 1 base from J; junction bases left unmatched: 4. The CDR3 sequence is 15 residues long. Germline V CDR1 and CDR2: SGDLS, YYNGEE. As DNA, the CDR3 is TGTGCCAGCAGCCCCCGGGACAGGGGGTCCTACGAGCAGTACTTC. As protein: CASSPRDRGSYEQYF.

The rearrangement links TRBV5-1 to TRBJ2-5, with D unclear. V dropped 1 base and J dropped 4 bases, with 8 bases sitting between them. The CDR3 has 13 amino acids. Germline lookup yields CDR1 SGHRS and CDR2 YFSETQ. The CDR3 protein is CASSLTGSETQYF. CDR3 nucleotides: TGCGCCAGCAGCTTGACGGGTTCAGAGACCCAGTACTTC.